This T cell receptor (beta chain) was retrieved from a study of CD8 T cells in ankylosing spondylitis. The CDR3 covers 13 residues. Germline CDR1 and CDR2: SGHTA and FQGNSA. In this sample, this clonotype turned up many times. Its target is unknown. A junction end diverges from the germline sequence, so it may reflect a read error. Study findings and constraints: What seemed typical of ankylosing spondylitis blood was a TCR beta motif built from fewer than ten highly homologous variants.

TCRdb re-derived calls from the 5' RACE reads in MiXCR, one entry per CDR3 protein. The sample has 400,000 or so distinct CDR3 sequences; 25% to 30% are singletons. The receptor comes from a male donor with ankylosing spondylitis. Sequenced input: blood, either unsorted or a sorted T cell fraction (not recorded which). The V gene is TRBV7-2, the J gene TRBJ2-3; D remains ambiguous. This CDR3 is CASSFDGTDTQYF. As DNA, the CDR3 is TGCGCCAGCAGCTTTGATGGGACAGATACGCAGTATTTT.